These 18 T cell receptor beta chains were sequenced from one sample in a study of blood T cell repertoires in COVID-19. Repertoires were generated with immunoSEQ multiplex PCR, while TCRdb's copy carries only in-frame clones and drops some. The table lists about 41,000 clones, around nine tenths of them singletons. Sequenced input: peripheral blood. These receptors came from a man aged 60-69 years with acute or convalescent COVID-19.

The V call is TRBV3-1 (or the pseudogene TRBV3-2), the J call TRBJ1-1, with TRBD1 identical over 7 bases. The CDR3 is 14 residues long. With V trimmed by 1 base and J by 6 bases, 5 bases remained unmatched. Germline CDR1 and CDR2: LGHDT and YNNKEL (reference sequence). The CDR3, as DNA: TGTGCCAGCAGCCAAGGACAGGGCGCCGCTGAAGCTTTCTTT. As protein: CASSQGQGAAEAFF.

The gene calls are TRBV7-2 and TRBJ1-2; 12 bases are shared with TRBD1. Unmatched junction bases numbered 5, after V lost 5 bases and J lost 7 bases. The germline V gene has CDR1 SGHTA and CDR2 FQGNSA. The CDR3 spans 14 residues. The CDR3, as DNA: TGTGCCAGCAGCCCCGGGACAGGGGGCTTTGGCTACACCTTC. It translates to CASSPGTGGFGYTF. Filled out from reference TRBV7-2 and TRBJ1-2, the complete variable domain reads GAGVSQSPSNKVTEKGKDVELRCDPISGHTALYWYRQSLGQGLEFLIYFQGNSAPDKSGLPSDRFSAERTGGSVSTLTIQRTQQEDSAVYLCASSPGTGGFGYTFGSGTRLTVV.

J is TRBJ2-2 and V is TRBV27; 7 bases are a match to TRBD1. CDR1 is MNHEY, CDR2 SMNVEV, per germline (reference sequence). Losses at the gene ends were 5 bases for V and 5 bases for J; bases not matched to a gene: 8. The CDR3 is 15 amino acids. For the CDR3, the DNA is TGTGCCAGCAGTCGTACAGGGGTCTTAACCGGGGAGCTGTTTTTT. Translation: CASSRTGVLTGELFF.

The chain uses TRBV6-6 and TRBJ2-1; possibly TRBD2 for D (5 bases). The germline V gene has CDR1 MNHNY and CDR2 SVGAGI (reference sequence). This CDR3 has 15 residues. V was cut by 2 bases and J by 0 bases, with 8 bases left in between. CDR3 loop: CASSYREGSYNEQFF. The CDR3 coding sequence is TGTGCCAGCAGTTACAGAGAGGGCTCCTACAATGAGCAGTTCTTC.

This clone was counted once. The V call is TRBV20-1, the J call TRBJ2-5; TRBD1 aligns across 9 bases. Germline lookup yields CDR1 DFQATT and CDR2 SNEGSKA (reference sequence). The V segment lost 3 bases and the J segment 5 bases; nucleotides outside the gene matches: 7. This CDR3 has 14 residues. This CDR3 is CSASRTGGMETQYF. CDR3 nucleotide sequence: TGCAGTGCTAGTCGAACAGGGGGCATGGAGACCCAGTACTTC.

The rearrangement joins TRBV2 to TRBJ2-7; TRBD1 might be the D (6 bases). The CDR3 is made up of 14 amino acids. V was pared by 1 base and J by 2 bases, with 9 bases between. In germline, CDR1 is SNHLY, CDR2 FYNNEI. Here the CDR3 DNA reads TGTGCCAGCAGTGAAGTGGGACAAGCCTACGAGCAGTACTTC. Its translation: CASSEVGQAYEQYF.

In nucleotides, the CDR3 is TGTGCCACCAACGCCCGGGAAGTGTGCAATCAGCCCCAGCATTTT. It is translated as CATNAREVCNQPQHF. The chain has TRBV24-1 and TRBJ1-5; D gene ambiguous. The CDR3 runs 15 residues. Per the germline V gene, CDR1 is KGHDR and CDR2 is SFDVKD. Trimming shortened V by 8 bases and J by 2 bases, and 15 bases separated the two germline ends.

This chain connects TRBV18 to TRBJ2-1; TRBD2 agrees at 13 bases. With 1 base clipped from V and 5 bases from J, the junction kept 2 bases outside the gene matches. The CDR3 spans 16 residues. From germline, CDR1 is KGHSH and CDR2 LQKENI. The CDR3 DNA follows: TGTGCCAGCTCACCACGGGGACTAGCGGGGAACAATGAGCAGTTCTTC. This codes for CASSPRGLAGNNEQFF.

This chain uses TRBV5-8 with TRBJ1-6; D may be TRBD1 (5 bases). V lost 4 bases and J lost 8, with 19 bases in between. The CDR3 consists of 16 residues. The germline V gene has CDR1 SGHTS and CDR2 YDEGEE. This CDR3 reads CASSPPARGLYSPLHF. The CDR3 bases are TGTGCCAGCAGCCCACCCGCGAGGGGACTCTATTCACCCCTCCACTTT.

The rearrangement links TRBV29-1 to TRBJ1-1; a possible D gene is TRBD1 (6 bases). This CDR3 comprises 12 residues. Looked up from germline, CDR1 is SQVTM and CDR2 is ANQGSEA. The germline V and J ends were trimmed by 4 bases and 8 bases, with 14 bases remaining between them. This chain's CDR3 is CSVAGGGQEAFF. The CDR3 region has the DNA TGCAGCGTTGCCGGGGGGGGACAAGAAGCTTTCTTT.

This chain joins TRBV7-2 and TRBJ1-2, with 9 bases matching TRBD1. The J segment lost 8 bases and the V segment lost 5 bases, leaving 9 bases of the junction unmatched. Germline V gene lookup returns CDR1 SGHTA and CDR2 FQGNSA. This CDR3 contains 14 residues. The CDR3 DNA reads TGTGCCAGCAGCCCCGACAGGGGGGTCTTAGGCTACACCTTC. It yields the protein CASSPDRGVLGYTF.

V gene TRBV18 combines with J gene TRBJ2-1; 11 nucleotides match TRBD1. CDR1 KGHSH and CDR2 LQKENI come from the germline V gene. The CDR3 has 16 residues. V shed 2 bases and J 5 bases; nucleotides not matched to a gene: 5. CDR3 in DNA: TGTGCCAGCTCACCAGGGCTGGGACAGGGGGACAATGAGCAGTTCTTC. It specifies CASSPGLGQGDNEQFF.

V gene TRBV7-2 combines with J gene TRBJ2-3; 7 bases agree with TRBD2. The V gene end was trimmed by 6 bases and the J gene end by 3 bases; junction bases not matched to a gene: 6. Germline CDR1 reads SGHTA; CDR2 reads FQGNSA. The CDR3 is 14 amino acids. CDR3 region: CASRITSVTDTQYF. For the CDR3, the DNA is TGTGCCAGCAGAATTACTAGCGTGACAGATACGCAGTATTTT.

The chain joins TRBV4-3 to TRBJ2-1; D is possibly TRBD1 (6 bases). V was shortened by 4 bases and J by 0 bases, with 10 bases between the two germline ends. Germline V CDR1 and CDR2: LGHNA, YSLEER. The CDR3 length is 15 residues. In DNA, the CDR3 is TGCGCCAGCAGCCTCGGGACAAGCTCCTACAATGAGCAGTTCTTC. It codes for CASSLGTSSYNEQFF.

The chain is built from TRBV6-6 and TRBJ1-1, with 8 bases identical to TRBD1. The CDR3 runs 14 residues. V was clipped by 6 bases and J by 3 bases; unmatched bases: 6. CDR1 is MNHNY, CDR2 SVGAGI, per germline (reference sequence). The CDR3 loop reads CASRPVDRDTEAFF. CDR3 in DNA: TGTGCCAGCAGGCCGGTGGACAGGGACACTGAAGCTTTCTTT.

The chain carries TRBV25-1 and TRBJ1-6; D is unclear. V lost 6 bases and J lost 6, with 6 bases in between. Per germline, CDR1 MGHDK and CDR2 SYGVNS. The CDR3 is made up of 12 amino acids. The CDR3 reads CASREGNSPLHF. The CDR3 bases are TGTGCCAGCAGGGAGGGTAATTCACCCCTCCACTTT.

The V gene is TRBV5-1, the J gene TRBJ1-1; the match to TRBD1 covers 8 bases. V was clipped by 5 bases and J by 2 bases; unmatched bases: 20. Germline CDR1 reads SGHRS; CDR2 reads YFSETQ. The CDR3 spans 19 residues. Here the CDR3 reads CASSNNLGQATPRNTEAFF. CDR3 sequence (DNA): TGCGCCAGCAGTAACAATCTGGGACAGGCAACCCCTAGAAACACTGAAGCTTTCTTT.

CDR3 residues: CASSQDSGGVYGYTF. The CDR3 nucleotides are TGCGCCAGCAGCCAAGATTCAGGGGGCGTCTATGGCTACACCTTC. This chain connects TRBV4-3 to TRBJ1-2, with TRBD1 identical over 8 bases. The CDR3 loop spans 15 amino acids. Trimming at V came to 0 bases and at J to 4 bases, leaving 4 bases not matched to a gene. CDR1 and CDR2 from the germline V gene are LGHNA and YSLEER.